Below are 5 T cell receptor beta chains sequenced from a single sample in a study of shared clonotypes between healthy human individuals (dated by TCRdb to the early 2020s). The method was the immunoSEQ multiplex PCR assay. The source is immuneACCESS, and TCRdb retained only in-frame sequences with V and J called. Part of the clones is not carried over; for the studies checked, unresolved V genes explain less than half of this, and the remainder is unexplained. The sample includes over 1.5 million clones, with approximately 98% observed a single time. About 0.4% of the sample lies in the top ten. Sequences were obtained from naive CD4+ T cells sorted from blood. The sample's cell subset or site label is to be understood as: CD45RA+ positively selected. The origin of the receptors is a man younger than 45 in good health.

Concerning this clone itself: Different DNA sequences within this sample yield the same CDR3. CDR3 in DNA: TGTGCCAGTAGTATTTTAGCGGGGACTAGCACAGATACGCAGTATTTT. Its translation is CASSILAGTSTDTQYF. The gene calls are TRBV19 and TRBJ2-3; 8 nucleotides align to TRBD2. The CDR3 has 16 amino acids. The ends lost 3 bases at V and 0 bases at J; junction bases unmatched: 5. CDR1 is LNHDA, CDR2 SQIVND, per germline (reference sequence).

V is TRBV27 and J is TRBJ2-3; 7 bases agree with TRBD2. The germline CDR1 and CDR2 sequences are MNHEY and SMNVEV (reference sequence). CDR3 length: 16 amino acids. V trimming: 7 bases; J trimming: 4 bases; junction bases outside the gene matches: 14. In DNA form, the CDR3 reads TGTGCCAGCAACATTGTATGGGGGAGGGCCCCAGATACGCAGTATTTT. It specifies CASNIVWGRAPDTQYF.

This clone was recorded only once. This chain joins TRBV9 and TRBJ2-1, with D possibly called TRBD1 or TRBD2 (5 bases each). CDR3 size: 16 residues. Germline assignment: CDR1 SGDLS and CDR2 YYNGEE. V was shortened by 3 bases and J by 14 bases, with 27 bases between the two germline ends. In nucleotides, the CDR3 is TGTGCCAGCAGCGAACATCCCGGGACCGCACTCCGCCGAGAGTTCTTC. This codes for CASSEHPGTALRREFF.

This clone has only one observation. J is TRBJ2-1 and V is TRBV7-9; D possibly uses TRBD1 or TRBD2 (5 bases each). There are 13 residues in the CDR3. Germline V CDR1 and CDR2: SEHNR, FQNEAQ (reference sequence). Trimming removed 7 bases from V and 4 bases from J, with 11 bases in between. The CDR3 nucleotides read TGTGCCAGCAACGGCTGGGGGTACAATGAGCAGTTCTTC. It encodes CASNGWGYNEQFF.

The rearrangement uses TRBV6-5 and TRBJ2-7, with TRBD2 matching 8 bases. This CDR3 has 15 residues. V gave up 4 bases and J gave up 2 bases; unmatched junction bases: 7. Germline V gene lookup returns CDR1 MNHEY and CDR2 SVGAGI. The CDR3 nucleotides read TGTGCCAGCAGTTTACGAGCGGGAGCCCCCTACGAGCAGTACTTC. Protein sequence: CASSLRAGAPYEQYF.